Included here is one T cell receptor (beta chain) sequence, with context. With 3 bases removed from V and 5 bases from J, the gap between germline ends came to 21 bases. This CDR3 region has 17 residues. This sample was included in a study of T cell responses to AZD1222 COVID-19 vaccine. The table came from immunoSEQ multiplex PCR; TCRdb's copy has only in-frame clones and leaves some out. The sample yields under 95,000 clones, about 89% seen once. The source is an adult in good health. Here the sequenced sample was peripheral blood, taken on day 0 of AZD1222 vaccination. This chain links TRBV5-7 with TRBJ2-1, with D hard to call. TRBV5-7 is classed as an ORF, of uncertain function. CDR3 loop: CASSWVVLDHSHNEQFF. For the CDR3, the DNA is TGTGCCAGCAGCTGGGTGGTCCTAGATCATAGCCACAATGAGCAGTTCTTC.